This TCR beta chain was sequenced in a study of T cell repertoires in cytomegalovirus infection. TCRdb re-analysed the reads in MiXCR, keeping a single row per CDR3 protein. The table lists about 830,000 distinct CDR3 sequences, approximately 32% of them singletons, with around 12% in the top ten. This clonotype was seen repeatedly, ten times or more. What it binds is not known. The sequences come from cultured CD8+ T cells from PBMCs, collected from culture after CMV antigen stimulation. The source is a human donor in good health (CMV status not recorded). Some clones in this sample may be carry-over from other donors' samples.

The CDR3: CATGKGAEAFF. CDR3 in DNA: TGTGCCACCGGAAAGGGCGCTGAAGCTTTCTTT. The V and J genes are TRBV6-1 and TRBJ1-1; D ambiguous. V was cut by 10 bases and J by 6 bases, with 12 bases left in between. Germline V gene lookup returns CDR1 MNHNS and CDR2 SASEGT. CDR3 size: 11 residues.